Listed below are T cell receptor beta chains from one sample, sequenced in a study of T cell repertoires in aging, cancer and after chemotherapy. Using its own MiXCR run on the multiplex PCR reads, TCRdb lists one record per CDR3 protein. The repertoire includes about 10,000 distinct CDR3 sequences, approximately 26% of them detected once, and over 1% sits in the top ten. What was sequenced was blood. The receptors here all came from a human donor in good health. CDR3s include the opening cysteine and the closing phenylalanine or tryptophan. For some rows the clone size is stated as once, few or many, or as a class when expanded; others skip it.

>TRBV20-1|few
CSANGLRSDGTQYF
>TRBV7-2|few
CASSLSGRLRGVQYF
>TRBV6-5|few
CASSLDRFNEKLFF
>TRBV5-5|.
CASSAAGGLETQYF
>TRBV19|.
CASIPGQGFNQPQHF
>TRBV20-1|few
CSARDGRGPDTQYF
>TRBV6-1|.
CASSETGAYEQYF
>TRBV19|medium-sized
CASSTRQGPNTEAFF
>TRBV6-5|few
CASSYGGGGTGELFF
>TRBV15|.
CATSRFPSDTQYF
>TRBV29-1|.
CSGTSGDYNEQFF
>TRBV6-6|.
CASSYRTPTPSDTQYF
>TRBV7-2|medium-sized
CASSFLAGGHEQFF
>TRBV20-1|medium-sized
CSAQGARSYTF
>TRBV15|.
CATSREDLQSSVEQYF
>TRBV27|medium-sized
CASSQIGGELFF
>TRBV6-4|few
CASSDSSSGSHEQFF
>TRBV19|medium-sized
CASSIQGSTDTQYF
>TRBV18|.
CASSPGNSGNTIYF
>TRBV30|.
CAWSLTPGLAGGLGTGELFF
>TRBV7-2|.
CASSPRGLGLAGRRATGTQYF
>TRBV21-1|few
CASSNLLGAGQVQYF
>TRBV20-1|medium-sized
CSAVGQGSSPLHF
>TRBV18|few
CASSPLDVSGTYNEQFF
>TRBV20-1|few
CSARKTGGAEQYF
>TRBV27|.
CASSSGLADTDTQYF
>TRBV7-9|medium-sized
CASRPGQSNNEQFF